A selection of T cell receptor beta chains follows, all from one sample in a study of T cell responses to AZD1222 COVID-19 vaccine. Generated by immunoSEQ multiplex PCR, the TCRdb table keeps only in-frame clones and is missing some. In total, the table holds about 140,000 clones. Specimen: peripheral blood. The origin of the receptors is an adult in good health. Both conserved end residues are part of each CDR3. The order of the fields is D gene, V gene, J gene, CDR3 DNA, CDR3 protein. The D gene is left open where the match is weak.

>NA|TRBV4-3|TRBJ1-2
TGCGCCAGCAGCCAAGGAAGGTGGGATGGCTACACCTTC
CASSQGRWDGYTF
>NA|TRBV19|TRBJ1-6
TGTGCCGCCCAGACCGTGAGCTCCTATAATTCACCCCTCCACTTT
CAAQTVSSYNSPLHF
>TRBD2|TRBV18|TRBJ2-1
TGTGCCAGCTCACCTAGCGGGGGGATGAAGAATGAGCAGTTCTTC
CASSPSGGMKNEQFF
>TRBD1|TRBV24-1|TRBJ1-5
TGTGCCACCAGTGACTCATTCGGGACAGGGGACGACCAGCCCCAGCATTTT
CATSDSFGTGDDQPQHF
>NA|TRBV7-8|TRBJ2-7
TGTGCCAGCAGCCCGTTCGGGACAAGTGACGACGAGCAGTACTTC
CASSPFGTSDDEQYF
>TRBD1|TRBV4-3|TRBJ1-4
TGCGCCAGCAGCCAAGGGACAGGGAGAGGAGCTAATGAAAAACTGTTTTTT
CASSQGTGRGANEKLFF
>TRBD1|TRBV15|TRBJ1-3
TGTGCCACCAGCAGATCGGGGACAGGGGAGCTGACTGGAAACACCATATATTTT
CATSRSGTGELTGNTIYF
>NA|TRBV12-3/TRBV12-4|TRBJ1-2
TGTGCCAGCACCCAAGACAGGAAATATGGCTACACCTTC
CASTQDRKYGYTF
>NA|TRBV29-1|TRBJ1-6
TGCAGCGTTGAGGTAGGGAATAATTCACCCCTCCACTTT
CSVEVGNNSPLHF
>TRBD1|TRBV18|TRBJ2-1
TGTGCCAGCTCACCACCGGTTGGGACAGGGCCTTACAATGAGCAGTTCTTC
CASSPPVGTGPYNEQFF
>NA|TRBV30|TRBJ1-5
TGTGCCTGGTCCGGACAGCCGAATCAGCCCCAGCATTTT
CAWSGQPNQPQHF
>NA|TRBV7-9|TRBJ1-5
TGTGCCAGCAGCTTAGGGGGACCGTATAGCAATCAGCCCCAGCATTTT
CASSLGGPYSNQPQHF
>NA|TRBV19|TRBJ1-4
TGTGCCAGTAGTATAGTGGGGGACAAGGGAGATGAAAAACTGTTTTTT
CASSIVGDKGDEKLFF
>NA|TRBV6-5|TRBJ2-2
TGTGCCAGCAGTTATAGGGCGATAGGGGAGCTGTTTTTT
CASSYRAIGELFF
>NA|TRBV2|TRBJ1-2
TGTGCCAGCAGTGAAGCCCTCGCCGGCACCTTC
CASSEALAGTF
>NA|TRBV6-2/TRBV6-3|TRBJ1-5
TGTGCCAGCAGTTACCCGGACCGAGGGCAGCCCCAGCATTTT
CASSYPDRGQPQHF
>NA|TRBV6-4|TRBJ2-6
TGTGCCAGCAGTGACTCCATTGGGGGGGCGCAGGACGTCCTGACTTTC
CASSDSIGGAQDVLTF
>NA|TRBV25-1|TRBJ2-7
TGTGCCAGCAGTGACAGGGTGTGGGAGCAGTACTTC
CASSDRVWEQYF
>NA|TRBV6-1|TRBJ1-3
TGTGCCAGCAGTGACGCCCTCTCTGGAAACACCATATATTTT
CASSDALSGNTIYF
>TRBD2|TRBV7-8|TRBJ2-1
TGTGCCAGCAGCTCGGGGCAGCGGTTGCGGGGGGGCTTGTCCTACAATGAGCAGTTCTTC
CASSSGQRLRGGLSYNEQFF
>TRBD1|TRBV7-9|TRBJ1-1
TGTGCCAGCAGAAAGACAGGGGGCACTGAAGCTTTCTTT
CASRKTGGTEAFF
>TRBD1|TRBV27|TRBJ1-5
TGTGCCAGCAGGGGGTACAGGGGCCATGGGGACAATCAGCCCCAGCATTTT
CASRGYRGHGDNQPQHF
>TRBD1|TRBV24-1|TRBJ2-1
TGTGCCACCAGTGATCCCCGGGACAGGGGAGTCAATGAGCAGTTCTTC
CATSDPRDRGVNEQFF
>NA|TRBV19|TRBJ2-7
TGTGCCAGTAGTAGCGAAAGGACAGAATACTCCTACGAGCAGTACTTC
CASSSERTEYSYEQYF
>NA|TRBV28|TRBJ1-2
TGTGCCAGCAGGGCTGGGTCTGAGAAATGCACCTTC
CASRAGSEKCTF
>NA|TRBV12-3/TRBV12-4|TRBJ1-5
TGTGCCAGCAGTTTGGGGGGGTGGGTGGCCCAGCATTTT
CASSLGGWVAQHF